This TCR beta chain was captured in a study of read filtering for tumor transcriptome and immune sequencing. Study results and limitations: Sorted CD138-negative bone marrow cells were not purified T cells.

The CDR3 totals 14 residues. Germline-derived CDR1 and CDR2 are SGHTA and FQGNSA. Trimming took 1 base from V and 2 from J, leaving 7 bases between them. This library used 300 to 450 ng RNA and molecular barcoded adaptors spanning alpha/delta and beta/gamma chains. TCRdb re-analysed the reads in MiXCR, keeping a single row per CDR3 protein. The table shows approximately 25,000 distinct CDR3 sequences, with around 15% occurring only once. This clonotype was observed many times. Its antigen is undetermined. The sequence came from a donor at least 40 years old with multiple myeloma. The genes are TRBV7-2 and TRBJ2-3; no clear D gene. The specimen was a population of CD138-negative cells sorted from bone marrow. This CDR3 is CASSLGGFTDTQYF. In DNA, the CDR3 is TGTGCCAGCAGCTTAGGCGGTTTCACAGATACGCAGTATTTT.